These T cell receptor beta chains were read from a single sample in a study of T cell repertoires in cytomegalovirus infection. Their antigens remain unidentified. TCRdb reprocessed the reads via MiXCR and lists one record per CDR3 protein. This table has around 750,000 distinct CDR3 sequences, around a third appearing once. Sequenced here: cultured CD8+ T cells from PBMCs, sampled from culture after CMV antigen stimulation. The origin of the receptors is a human donor in good health (CMV status not recorded). Some clones in this sample may be carry-over from other donors' samples. Both conserved end residues are part of each CDR3. D genes are given only for firm matches. Not every row has a clone size; where given, it reads once, few, many or a size class.

V: TRBV27; size: -; length: 14; D: TRBD1; J: TRBJ1-1; DNA: TGTGCCAGCAGCGGGCGGGACAGTCTTACTGAAGCTTTCTTT; CDR3: CASSGRDSLTEAFF
V: TRBV7-8; size: -; length: 16; D: -; J: TRBJ1-1; DNA: TGTGCCAGCAGCTTAGGATCCCAGGGTATGAACACTGAAGCTTTCTTT; CDR3: CASSLGSQGMNTEAFF
V: TRBV5-6; size: -; length: 14; D: -; J: TRBJ1-2; DNA: TGTGCCAGCAGCTTGGGGGCCAGGGTCTATGGCTACACCTTC; CDR3: CASSLGARVYGYTF
V: TRBV27; size: -; length: 17; D: TRBD1; J: TRBJ1-1; DNA: TGTGCCAGCAGTCGGACAGGGGCGGGAATGATAGGCACTGAAGCTTTCTTT; CDR3: CASSRTGAGMIGTEAFF
V: TRBV9; size: -; length: 12; D: TRBD1; J: TRBJ2-2; DNA: TGTGCCAGCAGCGGACAGGGCAGGGAGCTGTTTTTT; CDR3: CASSGQGRELFF
V: TRBV12-3/TRBV12-4; size: once; length: 13; D: TRBD1; J: TRBJ2-7; DNA: TGTGCCGGCAGTTTGACAGGGGGAAACGAGCAGTACTTC; CDR3: CAGSLTGGNEQYF
V: TRBV6-2/TRBV6-3; size: few; length: 22; D: TRBD2; J: TRBJ2-5; DNA: TGTGCCAGGCGATACCCCCTTGGGCTAGCGGGGGGCCAAACGACATACCAAGAGACCCAGTACTTC; CDR3: CARRYPLGLAGGQTTYQETQYF
V: TRBV7-2; size: many; length: 15; D: -; J: TRBJ1-3; DNA: TGTGCCAGCAGCTTCGAGGGGCAAAATGGAAACACCATATATTTT; CDR3: CASSFEGQNGNTIYF
V: TRBV7-6; size: many; length: 16; D: TRBD2; J: TRBJ2-5; DNA: TGTGCCAGCAGCTTAGGGGGACTAGGGACACAAGAGACCCAGTACTTC; CDR3: CASSLGGLGTQETQYF
V: TRBV7-9; size: few; length: 14; D: -; J: TRBJ1-2; DNA: TGTGCCAGCAGCTTAGCGGACCTATTCAGTGGCTACACCTTC; CDR3: CASSLADLFSGYTF
V: TRBV7-9; size: -; length: 12; D: -; J: TRBJ2-7; DNA: TGTGCCAGCAGCTTCAACCGGGACGAGCAGTACTTC; CDR3: CASSFNRDEQYF
V: TRBV27; size: few; length: 14; D: TRBD1; J: TRBJ1-1; DNA: TGTGCCAGCAGTTTCGGGACAGGGGGCCATGAAGCTTTCTTT; CDR3: CASSFGTGGHEAFF
V: TRBV12-3/TRBV12-4; size: -; length: 14; D: TRBD1; J: TRBJ1-4; DNA: TGTGCCAGCAGCCGGGACAGCCCAAGGGAAAAACTGTTTTTT; CDR3: CASSRDSPREKLFF
V: TRBV12-3/TRBV12-4; size: -; length: 12; D: -; J: TRBJ2-5; DNA: TGTGCCAGCAGTCGCACTCGGGAGACCCAGTACTTC; CDR3: CASSRTRETQYF
V: TRBV15; size: -; length: 15; D: -; J: TRBJ1-1; DNA: TGTGCCACCTTAAAATGGGGGGGGGCGAACACTGAAGCTTTCTTT; CDR3: CATLKWGGANTEAFF
V: TRBV7-6; size: -; length: 16; D: TRBD1; J: TRBJ1-3; DNA: TGTGCCAGCAGCCTAACAGGGGCCCTCCCCCAAAACACCATATATTTT; CDR3: CASSLTGALPQNTIYF
V: TRBV6-7; size: -; length: 24; D: TRBD2; J: TRBJ2-2; DNA: TGTGCCAGCAGTTACTCGCTCCGACCCCAGGATTCGTTTACCGAGCGGGGGCCCCGGGGTGAGCTGTTTTTT; CDR3: CASSYSLRPQDSFTERGPRGELFF
V: TRBV12-3/TRBV12-4; size: -; length: 12; D: -; J: TRBJ1-2; DNA: TGTGCCAACAGTTTTTACAGCTATGGCTACACCTTC; CDR3: CANSFYSYGYTF
V: TRBV4-2; size: once; length: 15; D: -; J: TRBJ2-5; DNA: TGTGCCAGCAGCCAAGATGGAGGTAACCCAGAGACCCAGTACTTC; CDR3: CASSQDGGNPETQYF
V: TRBV6-1; size: many; length: 13; D: -; J: TRBJ1-4; DNA: TGTGCCAGCGGGAGAGCAACTAATGAAAAACTGTTTTTT; CDR3: CASGRATNEKLFF
V: TRBV2; size: -; length: 14; D: TRBD1; J: TRBJ2-7; DNA: TGTGCCAGCAGTGGGACAGGGATGATCGACGAGCAGTACTTC; CDR3: CASSGTGMIDEQYF
V: TRBV25-1; size: few; length: 13; D: -; J: TRBJ1-2; DNA: TGTGCCAGCACCGGGACGGGACCTTATGGCTACACCTTC; CDR3: CASTGTGPYGYTF
V: TRBV12-3/TRBV12-4; size: many; length: 15; D: -; J: TRBJ1-3; DNA: TGTGCCAGCACCAGGACGGGAGCTTTTGGGAACACCATATATTTT; CDR3: CASTRTGAFGNTIYF
V: TRBV27; size: -; length: 14; D: TRBD2; J: TRBJ2-1; DNA: TGTGCCAGCAACTACGGGGGGGCCTACAATGAGCAGTTCTTC; CDR3: CASNYGGAYNEQFF
V: TRBV6-2/TRBV6-3; size: -; length: 14; D: -; J: TRBJ1-1; DNA: TGTGCCAGCAGTTTGGTGAGCAGGGCCACTGAAGCTTTCTTT; CDR3: CASSLVSRATEAFF
V: TRBV7-3; size: few; length: 16; D: -; J: TRBJ2-1; DNA: TGTGCCAGCAGCTTAATTGGGGCAGGGACCTACAATGAGCAGTTCTTC; CDR3: CASSLIGAGTYNEQFF
V: TRBV5-4; size: -; length: 15; D: -; J: TRBJ1-6; DNA: TGTGCCAGCAGCTGGGGGGGGCAGACGAATTCACCCCTCCACTTT; CDR3: CASSWGGQTNSPLHF
V: TRBV27; size: few; length: 13; D: -; J: TRBJ2-5; DNA: TGTGCCAGCGGACGGGGACGGCAAGAGACCCAGTACTTC; CDR3: CASGRGRQETQYF
V: TRBV6-1; size: many; length: 14; D: -; J: TRBJ2-1; DNA: TGTGCCAGCAGGGACCTGCCCCGCGCTGGTGAGCAGTTCTTC; CDR3: CASRDLPRAGEQFF
V: TRBV11-2; size: few; length: 17; D: TRBD1; J: TRBJ2-1; DNA: TGTGCCAGCAGCTTAGGCCCCGCAGGGGGACGGTGGGGTGAGCAGTTCTTC; CDR3: CASSLGPAGGRWGEQFF
V: TRBV6-1; size: -; length: 16; D: -; J: TRBJ2-3; DNA: TGTGCCAGCAGTGAATGGGAGGGGGGGCCTACAGATACGCAGTATTTT; CDR3: CASSEWEGGPTDTQYF
V: TRBV19; size: few; length: 15; D: -; J: TRBJ2-2; DNA: TGTGCCAGTAGTATGGACCTTACGAACACCGGGGAGCTGTTTTTT; CDR3: CASSMDLTNTGELFF
V: TRBV6-5; size: -; length: 13; D: -; J: TRBJ1-1; DNA: TGTGCCAGCAGTGTCCCGGGACACACTGAAGCTTTCTTT; CDR3: CASSVPGHTEAFF
V: TRBV7-6; size: few; length: 13; D: -; J: TRBJ1-2; DNA: TGTGCCAGCAGCCTGGAGTTTAACTATGGCTACACCTTC; CDR3: CASSLEFNYGYTF
V: TRBV7-2; size: few; length: 17; D: TRBD2; J: TRBJ2-3; DNA: TGTGCCAGCAGCCCCCTGACTAGCGGGTCTAGCACAGATACGCAGTATTTT; CDR3: CASSPLTSGSSTDTQYF
V: TRBV7-6; size: few; length: 16; D: TRBD2; J: TRBJ2-2; DNA: TGTGCCAGCAGCGCCACCGGGACTAGCACCACCGGGGAGCTGTTTTTT; CDR3: CASSATGTSTTGELFF
V: TRBV12-5; size: -; length: 12; D: -; J: TRBJ2-2; DNA: TGTGCTAGTGGTCCTAACACCGAGGAGCTGTTTTTT; CDR3: CASGPNTEELFF
V: TRBV28; size: few; length: 13; D: -; J: TRBJ2-5; DNA: TGTGCCAGCGTAGTCCACCCCCAAGAGACCCAGTACTTC; CDR3: CASVVHPQETQYF
V: TRBV7-6; size: -; length: 14; D: TRBD2; J: TRBJ2-7; DNA: TGTGCCAGCAGCCTCCTTGGGACTAGCGGTGAGCAGTACTTC; CDR3: CASSLLGTSGEQYF
V: TRBV7-6; size: many; length: 16; D: -; J: TRBJ2-2; DNA: TGTGCCAGCAGCTTAGCGGAGACCCGGGACACCGGGGAGCTGTTTTTT; CDR3: CASSLAETRDTGELFF
V: TRBV6-6; size: -; length: 14; D: -; J: TRBJ2-5; DNA: TGTGCCAGCAGTGTGAAACTCAACCAAGAGACCCAGTACTTC; CDR3: CASSVKLNQETQYF